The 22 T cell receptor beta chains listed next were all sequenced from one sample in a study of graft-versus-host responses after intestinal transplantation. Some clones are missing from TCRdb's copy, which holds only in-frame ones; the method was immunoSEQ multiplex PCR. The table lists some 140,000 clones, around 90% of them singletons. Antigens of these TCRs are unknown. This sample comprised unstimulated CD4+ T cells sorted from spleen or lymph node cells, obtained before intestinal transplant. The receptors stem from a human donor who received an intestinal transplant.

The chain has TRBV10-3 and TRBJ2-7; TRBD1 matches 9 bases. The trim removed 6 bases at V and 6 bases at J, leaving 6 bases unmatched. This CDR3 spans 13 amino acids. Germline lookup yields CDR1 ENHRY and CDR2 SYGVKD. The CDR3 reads CAISGQGIGEQYF. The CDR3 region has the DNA TGTGCCATCAGCGGACAGGGGATAGGCGAGCAGTACTTC.

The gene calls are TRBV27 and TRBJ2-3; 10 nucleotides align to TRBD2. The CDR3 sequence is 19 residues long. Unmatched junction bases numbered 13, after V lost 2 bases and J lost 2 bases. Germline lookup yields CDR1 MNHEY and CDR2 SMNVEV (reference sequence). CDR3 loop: CASSLKGRASGGFTDTQYF. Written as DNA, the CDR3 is TGTGCCAGCAGTTTAAAGGGGAGGGCTAGCGGGGGCTTCACAGATACGCAGTATTTT.

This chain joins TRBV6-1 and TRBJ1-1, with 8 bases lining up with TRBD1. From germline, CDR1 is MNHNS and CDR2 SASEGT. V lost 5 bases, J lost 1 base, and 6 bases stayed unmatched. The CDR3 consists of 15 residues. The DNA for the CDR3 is TGTGCCAGCAGTCCAGGGGGCGTAAGGAACACTGAAGCTTTCTTT. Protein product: CASSPGGVRNTEAFF.

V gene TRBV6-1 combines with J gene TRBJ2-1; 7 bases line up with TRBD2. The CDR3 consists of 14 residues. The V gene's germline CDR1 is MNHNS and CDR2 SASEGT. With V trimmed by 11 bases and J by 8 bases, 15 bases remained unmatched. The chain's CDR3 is CAGQRDWRDDEQFF. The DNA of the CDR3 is TGTGCCGGCCAGCGGGACTGGCGAGACGATGAGCAGTTCTTC.

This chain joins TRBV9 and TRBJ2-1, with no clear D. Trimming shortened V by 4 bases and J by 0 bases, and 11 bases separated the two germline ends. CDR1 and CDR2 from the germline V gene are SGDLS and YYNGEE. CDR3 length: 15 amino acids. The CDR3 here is CASSIEPTSYNEQFF. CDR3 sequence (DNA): TGTGCCAGCAGCATCGAGCCGACCTCCTACAATGAGCAGTTCTTC.

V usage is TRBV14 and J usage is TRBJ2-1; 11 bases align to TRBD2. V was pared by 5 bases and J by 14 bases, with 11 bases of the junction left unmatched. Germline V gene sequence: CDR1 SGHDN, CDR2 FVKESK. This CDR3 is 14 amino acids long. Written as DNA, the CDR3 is TGTGCCAGCAGCTACCTGTCTACTAGCGGGGGAGAGTTCTTC. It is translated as CASSYLSTSGGEFF.

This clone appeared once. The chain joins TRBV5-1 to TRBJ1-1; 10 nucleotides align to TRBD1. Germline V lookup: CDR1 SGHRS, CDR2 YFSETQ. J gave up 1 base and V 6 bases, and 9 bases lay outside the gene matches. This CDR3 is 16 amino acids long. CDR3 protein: CASTIGTGEGNTEAFF. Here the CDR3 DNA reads TGCGCCAGCACCATAGGGACAGGGGAAGGGAACACTGAAGCTTTCTTT. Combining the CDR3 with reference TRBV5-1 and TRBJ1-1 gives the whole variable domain KAGVTQTPRYLIKTRGQQVTLSCSPISGHRSVSWYQQTPGQGLQFLFEYFSETQRNKGNFPGRFSGRQFSNSRSEMNVSTLELGDSALYLCASTIGTGEGNTEAFFGQGTRLTVV.

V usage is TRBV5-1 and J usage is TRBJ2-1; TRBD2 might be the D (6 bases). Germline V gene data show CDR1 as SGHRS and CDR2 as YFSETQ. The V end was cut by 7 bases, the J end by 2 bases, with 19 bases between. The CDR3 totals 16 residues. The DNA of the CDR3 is TGCGCCAGCGCCCAGGCCCTCGGAGGGCCCTACAATGAGCAGTTCTTC. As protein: CASAQALGGPYNEQFF. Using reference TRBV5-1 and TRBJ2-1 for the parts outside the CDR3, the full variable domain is KAGVTQTPRYLIKTRGQQVTLSCSPISGHRSVSWYQQTPGQGLQFLFEYFSETQRNKGNFPGRFSGRQFSNSRSEMNVSTLELGDSALYLCASAQALGGPYNEQFFGPGTRLTVL.

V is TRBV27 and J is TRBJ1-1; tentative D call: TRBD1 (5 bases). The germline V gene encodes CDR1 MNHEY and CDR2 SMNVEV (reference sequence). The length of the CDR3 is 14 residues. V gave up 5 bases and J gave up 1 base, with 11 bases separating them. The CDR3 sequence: CASSPWGGNTEAFF. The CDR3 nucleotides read TGTGCCAGCAGTCCTTGGGGGGGGAACACTGAAGCTTTCTTT.

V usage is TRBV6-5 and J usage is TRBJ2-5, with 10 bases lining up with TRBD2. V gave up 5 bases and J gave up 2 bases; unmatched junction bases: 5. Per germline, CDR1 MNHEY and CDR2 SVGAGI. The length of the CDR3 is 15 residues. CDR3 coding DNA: TGTGCCAGCAGTAGGGGACTAGCGAGACAAGAGACCCAGTACTTC. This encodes CASSRGLARQETQYF.

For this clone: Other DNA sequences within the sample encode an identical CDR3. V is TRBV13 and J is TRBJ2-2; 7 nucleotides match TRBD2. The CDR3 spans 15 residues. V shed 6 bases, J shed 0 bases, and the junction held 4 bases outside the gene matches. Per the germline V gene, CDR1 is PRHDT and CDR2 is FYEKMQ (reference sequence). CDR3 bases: TGTGCCAGCAGGAGGGCGGGGGCGAACACCGGGGAGCTGTTTTTT. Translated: CASRRAGANTGELFF.

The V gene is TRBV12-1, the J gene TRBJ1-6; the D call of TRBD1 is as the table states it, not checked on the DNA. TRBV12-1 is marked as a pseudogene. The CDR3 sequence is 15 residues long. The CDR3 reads CASSSWDRGNSPLHF. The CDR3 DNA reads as TGTGCCAGCAGCTCCTGGGACAGGGGTAATTCACCCCTCCACTTT.

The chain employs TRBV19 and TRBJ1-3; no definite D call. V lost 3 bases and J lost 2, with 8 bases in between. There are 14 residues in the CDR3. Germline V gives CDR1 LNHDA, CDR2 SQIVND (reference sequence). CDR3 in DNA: TGTGCCAGTAGTATCCGAAGGCCTGGAAACACCATATATTTT. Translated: CASSIRRPGNTIYF.

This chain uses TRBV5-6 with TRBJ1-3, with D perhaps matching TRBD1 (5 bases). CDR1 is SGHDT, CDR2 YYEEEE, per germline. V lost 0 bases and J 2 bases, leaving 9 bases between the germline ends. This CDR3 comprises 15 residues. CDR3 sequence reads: CASSLGQPAGNTIYF. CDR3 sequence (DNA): TGTGCCAGCAGCTTGGGACAGCCAGCTGGAAACACCATATATTTT.

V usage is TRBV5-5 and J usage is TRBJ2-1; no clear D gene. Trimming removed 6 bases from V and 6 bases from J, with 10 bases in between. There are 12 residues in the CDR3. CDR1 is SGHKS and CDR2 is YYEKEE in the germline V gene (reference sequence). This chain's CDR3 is CASTPQPNEQFF. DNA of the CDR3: TGTGCCAGCACTCCTCAACCCAATGAGCAGTTCTTC. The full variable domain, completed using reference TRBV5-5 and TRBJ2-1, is DAGVTQSPTHLIKTRGQQVTLRCSPISGHKSVSWYQQVLGQGPQFIFQYYEKEERGRGNFPDRFSARQFPNYSSELNVNALLLGDSALYLCASTPQPNEQFFGPGTRLTVL.

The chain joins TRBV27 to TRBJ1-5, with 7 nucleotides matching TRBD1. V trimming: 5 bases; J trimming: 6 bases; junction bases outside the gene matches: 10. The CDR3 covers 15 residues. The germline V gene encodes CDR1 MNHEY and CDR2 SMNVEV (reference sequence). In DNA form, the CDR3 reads TGTGCCAGCAGTCCCCTTACAGGGGCGGGTCAGCCCCAGCATTTT. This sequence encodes CASSPLTGAGQPQHF.

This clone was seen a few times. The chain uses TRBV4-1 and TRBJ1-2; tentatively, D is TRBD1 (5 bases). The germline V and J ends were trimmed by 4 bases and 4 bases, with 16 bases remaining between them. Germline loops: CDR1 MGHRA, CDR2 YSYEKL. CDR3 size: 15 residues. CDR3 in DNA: TGCGCCAGCAGCCTATCCGGGACGGAGGTCTATGGCTACACCTTC. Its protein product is CASSLSGTEVYGYTF.

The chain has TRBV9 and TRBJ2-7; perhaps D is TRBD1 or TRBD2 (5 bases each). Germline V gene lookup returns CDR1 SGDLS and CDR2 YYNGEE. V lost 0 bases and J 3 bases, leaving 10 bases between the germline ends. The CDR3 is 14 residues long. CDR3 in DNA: TGTGCCAGCAGCGTAGGAGGGGAGAACTACGAGCAGTACTTC. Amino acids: CASSVGGENYEQYF.

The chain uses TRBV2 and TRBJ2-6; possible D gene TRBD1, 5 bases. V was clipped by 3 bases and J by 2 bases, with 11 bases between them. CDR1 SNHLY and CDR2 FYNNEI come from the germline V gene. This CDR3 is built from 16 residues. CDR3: CASSDQGRTGANVLTF. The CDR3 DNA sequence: TGTGCCAGCAGTGACCAGGGAAGGACTGGGGCCAACGTCCTGACTTTC.

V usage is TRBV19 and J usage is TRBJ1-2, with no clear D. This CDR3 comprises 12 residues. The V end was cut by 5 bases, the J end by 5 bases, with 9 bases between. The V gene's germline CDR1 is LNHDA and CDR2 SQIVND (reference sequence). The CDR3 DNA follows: TGTGCCAGTAGTTCCCGAGGGTATGGCTACACCTTC. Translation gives CASSSRGYGYTF.

The CDR3 loop is CATSREGLTEQPQHF. CDR3 nucleotides: TGTGCCACCAGCAGAGAGGGTCTTACGGAACAGCCCCAGCATTTT. The V call is TRBV15, the J call TRBJ1-5, with D hard to call. The CDR3 sequence is 15 residues long. Germline V gene data show CDR1 as LNHNV and CDR2 as YYDKDF (reference sequence). Trimming took off 0 bases at V and 7 bases at J, with 13 bases between the two ends.

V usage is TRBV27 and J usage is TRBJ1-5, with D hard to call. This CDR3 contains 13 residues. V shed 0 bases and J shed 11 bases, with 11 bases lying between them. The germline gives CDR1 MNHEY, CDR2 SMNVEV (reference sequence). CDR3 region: CASSLSIGMAQHF. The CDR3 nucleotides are TGTGCCAGCAGTTTATCGATAGGGATGGCCCAGCATTTT.